This T cell receptor (beta chain) was recorded in a study of T-cell memory formation after mild COVID-19. Study background: The study found TCR clusters largely donor specific. General observations from the study: CD4+ clones that contracted lay mainly in CM and EM; CD8+ ones lay in EMRA. Pre-infection memory harbored some responding clones, suggesting cross-reactive memory joined. There was a balanced CD4/CD8 profile in clones contracting day 15 to 85, and later expanders leaned CD4+.

TCRdb re-called the 5' RACE reads through MiXCR, storing one row per CDR3 protein. Of just under 550,000 distinct CDR3 sequences listed, roughly 21% are singletons. V lost 3 bases and J 4 bases, leaving 7 bases between the germline ends. Per germline, CDR1 KGHSH and CDR2 LQKENI. The CDR3 has 13 amino acids. Remarks on this clonotype: Its antigen is still unknown.

The chain links TRBV18 to TRBJ1-3, with unresolved D. This sequence was found in an adult woman who had mild COVID-19 (a few samples of this study predate the infection). Cell type and time point are not known. Sequencing was carried out using PBMCs or a T cell subset sorted from them (not recorded which). The CDR3 spells CASSPAAGNTIYF. Written as DNA, the CDR3 is TGTGCCAGCTCACCCGCTGCGGGAAACACCATATATTTT.